This TCR beta chain was recovered during a study of T cells in localized non-small cell lung cancer. Using immunoSEQ multiplex PCR, the repertoire was profiled, and TCRdb retains in-frame clones only, with some absent. The sample lists around 70,000 clones, 86% seen once, with just over 20% in the top ten. This receptor was identified in a male donor older than 55 with stage III squamous cell lung carcinoma. This material consisted of peripheral blood, taken before any cancer treatment.

The chain's CDR3 is CASSMDLGNTEAFF. The CDR3 nucleotides read TGTGCCAGTAGTATGGACCTAGGGAACACTGAAGCTTTCTTT. This chain joins TRBV19 and TRBJ1-1; D is uncertain. The CDR3 spans 14 residues. Germline loops: CDR1 LNHDA, CDR2 SQIVND (reference sequence). With 3 bases removed from V and 1 base from J, the gap between germline ends came to 9 bases.